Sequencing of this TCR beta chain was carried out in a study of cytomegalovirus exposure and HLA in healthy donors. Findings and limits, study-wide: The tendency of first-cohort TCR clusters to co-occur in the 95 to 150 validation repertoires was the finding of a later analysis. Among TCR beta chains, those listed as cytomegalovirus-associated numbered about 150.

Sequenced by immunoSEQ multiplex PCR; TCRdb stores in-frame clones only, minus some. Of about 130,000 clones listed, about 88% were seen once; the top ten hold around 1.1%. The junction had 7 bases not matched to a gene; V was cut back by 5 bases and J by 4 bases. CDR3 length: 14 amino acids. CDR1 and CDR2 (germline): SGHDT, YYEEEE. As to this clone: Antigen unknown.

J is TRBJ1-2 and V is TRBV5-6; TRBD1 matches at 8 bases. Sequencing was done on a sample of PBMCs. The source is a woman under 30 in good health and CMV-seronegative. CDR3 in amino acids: CASRRDRNAYGYTF. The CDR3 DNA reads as TGTGCCAGCAGGCGGGACAGGAACGCCTATGGCTACACCTTC.